The 26 T cell receptor beta chains given below trace back to one sample, sequenced in a study of regulatory T cells in long-lasting Graves disease. iRepertoire HTBI primers and Arm-PCR of CDR3 regions built TCR beta libraries. TCRdb fed the multiplex PCR reads into MiXCR, producing one record per CDR3 protein. Seen here are 350,000 to 550,000 distinct CDR3 sequences, less than 15% observed once, and the top ten hold approximately 17%. As to time point: newly diagnosed GD, antithyroid drugs for less than 3 months. RNA isolated from PBMCs was used to make the TCR library. These same data were also listed under a study on T cells in Graves' hyperthyroidism and ophthalmopathy.

The sequenced sample was peripheral blood mononuclear cells (PBMCs), obtained at new diagnosis, from a patient treated with antithyroid drugs. The origin of the receptors is a woman aged 45 to 65 with Graves disease.

This clonotype turned up a few times. The genes are TRBV20-1 and TRBJ2-1; 8 nucleotides line up with TRBD1. The CDR3 is made up of 19 amino acids. Per germline, CDR1 DFQATT and CDR2 SNEGSKA (reference sequence). V lost 2 bases to trimming and J lost 3 bases; unmatched junction nucleotides: 18. The CDR3: CSARNPGQAVGRRYNEQFF. Written as DNA, the CDR3 is TGCAGTGCTAGAAATCCGGGACAGGCGGTGGGTAGGCGCTACAATGAGCAGTTCTTC.

This clonotype was seen repeatedly, ten times or more. This chain connects TRBV30 to TRBJ1-1; D is undetermined. The CDR3 contains 13 residues. V lost 0 bases, J lost 11 bases, and 16 bases lay in between. Germline V gene data show CDR1 as GTSNPN and CDR2 as SVGIG (reference sequence). The CDR3 DNA reads TGTGCCTGGAGTGTACGCGTGGGCGCGGGGGCTTTCTTT. It translates to CAWSVRVGAGAFF. The full variable domain, completed using reference TRBV30 and TRBJ1-1, is SQTIHQWPATLVQPVGSPLSLECTVEGTSNPNLYWYRQAAGRGLQLLFYSVGIGQISSEVPQNLSASRPQDRQFILSSKKLLLSDSGFYLCAWSVRVGAGAFFGQGTRLTVV.

The chain joins TRBV30 to TRBJ1-1; maybe TRBD1 (6 bases). The CDR3 extends over 12 amino acids. V was cut by 1 base and J by 11 bases, with 14 bases left in between. Germline values: CDR1 GTSNPN, CDR2 SVGIG (reference sequence). The CDR3 DNA reads TGTGCCTGGAGTGGACAGGCAGGTGGGGCTTTCTTT. Its translation: CAWSGQAGGAFF. Looking up the rest from reference TRBV30 and TRBJ1-1 gives the full variable domain: SQTIHQWPATLVQPVGSPLSLECTVEGTSNPNLYWYRQAAGRGLQLLFYSVGIGQISSEVPQNLSASRPQDRQFILSSKKLLLSDSGFYLCAWSGQAGGAFFGQGTRLTVV.

The rearrangement uses TRBV29-1 and TRBJ2-3; 8 bases match TRBD2. The J call may be incorrect, as the DNA end agrees better with TRBJ2-5. CDR3 length: 12 amino acids. Per the germline V gene, CDR1 is SQVTM and CDR2 is ANQGSEA. The CDR3 nucleotides read TGCAGCGTTGGCGTGGGACTAGGGACCCAGTACTTC. Its protein is CSVGVGLGTQYF.

The sample holds a few counts of this clonotype. This rearrangement joins TRBV29-1 to TRBJ2-1, with TRBD2 matching over 8 bases. The CDR3 sequence is 13 residues long. From germline, CDR1 is SQVTM and CDR2 ANQGSEA. V gave up 5 bases and J gave up 10 bases; unmatched junction bases: 10. The chain's CDR3 is CSVRGGRFEEQFF. The CDR3 bases are TGCAGCGTTCGGGGCGGGAGGTTTGAGGAGCAGTTCTTC.

The rearrangement uses TRBV29-1 and TRBJ2-7; weak D call: TRBD2 (6 bases). V dropped 7 bases and J dropped 3 bases, with 16 bases sitting between them. Germline V gene lookup returns CDR1 SQVTM and CDR2 ANQGSEA. The CDR3 has 13 amino acids. This CDR3 is CSATRLGGYEQYF. The DNA of the CDR3 is TGCAGCGCCACCCGCCTCGGGGGCTACGAGCAGTACTTC.

This clonotype occurred a few times. This chain joins TRBV28 and TRBJ2-1; the D is unclear. The length of the CDR3 is 15 residues. The V end was cut by 7 bases, the J end by 0 bases, with 13 bases between. The germline CDR1 and CDR2 sequences are MDHEN and SYDVKM. The CDR3 DNA is TGTGCCAGCAACCGGGCCCTGAGCTCCTACAATGAGCAGTTCTTC. Its translation is CASNRALSSYNEQFF.

This clonotype was counted many times. The gene calls are TRBV12-3 or TRBV12-4 and TRBJ2-1, with unresolved D. Trimming left V 7 bases short and J 0 bases short, with 10 bases between. The CDR3 length is 14 residues. CDR3 in amino acids: CASIMSRSYNEQFF. In DNA form, the CDR3 reads TGTGCCAGCATTATGTCACGCTCCTACAATGAGCAGTTCTTC.

This clonotype came up many times. The chain has TRBV13 and TRBJ2-1, with 11 bases that match TRBD2. Looked up from germline, CDR1 is PRHDT and CDR2 is FYEKMQ (reference sequence). The J segment lost 5 bases and the V segment lost 4 bases, leaving 10 bases of the junction unmatched. CDR3 size: 17 residues. CDR3 sequence (DNA): TGTGCCAGCAGCTCCCGCGATAGCGGGAGGGAACACAATGAGCAGTTCTTC. Translation: CASSSRDSGREHNEQFF.

This clonotype was recorded at least ten times. J is TRBJ2-3 and V is TRBV7-3; D is possibly TRBD1 or TRBD2 (5 bases each). The germline gives CDR1 SGHTA, CDR2 FQGTGA. Deletions cut 5 bases from V and 0 bases from J, with 15 bases between. The CDR3 spans 16 residues. The CDR3, as DNA: TGTGCCAGCAGCCCCCACGGGACCGCTAGCACAGATACGCAGTATTTT. Translated: CASSPHGTASTDTQYF.

The table lists this clonotype with many counts. The rearrangement joins TRBV7-9 to TRBJ1-1, with D maybe TRBD1 (6 bases). The CDR3 consists of 22 residues. CDR1 and CDR2 (germline): SEHNR, FQNEAQ (reference sequence). V lost 1 base and J lost 3, with 33 bases in between. In DNA form, the CDR3 reads TGTGCCAGCAGCTTAGGGGAATGGAGACAGGTCGACAAGAGGATATGGGACACTGAAGCTTTCTTT. It specifies CASSLGEWRQVDKRIWDTEAFF.

This clonotype was picked up a small number of times. The gene calls are TRBV5-8 and TRBJ2-5; 8 nucleotides line up with TRBD2. Germline V gives CDR1 SGHTS, CDR2 YDEGEE. This CDR3 region has 14 residues. Trimming cost V 5 bases and J 5 bases; bases outside gene matches: 8. Here the CDR3 DNA reads TGTGCCAGCAGACCAGCGGGAGCGGTGGAGACCCAGTACTTC. It codes for CASRPAGAVETQYF.

This chain uses TRBV25-1 with TRBJ1-6, with a possible D match to TRBD1 (5 bases). V lost 3 bases to trimming and J lost 10 bases, with 13 bases between them. The CDR3 is made up of 14 amino acids. Per the germline V gene, CDR1 is MGHDK and CDR2 is SYGVNS. The CDR3 loop is CASSEAGYGSPLHF. The CDR3, as DNA: TGTGCCAGCAGTGAGGCAGGGTATGGGTCACCCCTCCACTTT.

This clonotype was detected a few times. This chain joins TRBV25-1 and TRBJ1-3, with D uncertain. The CDR3 has 14 amino acids. Germline assignment: CDR1 MGHDK and CDR2 SYGVNS. Trimming took off 7 bases at V and 7 bases at J, with 17 bases between the two ends. The CDR3 spells CASTPIGKINTIYF. The CDR3 nucleotides are TGTGCCAGCACTCCTATAGGGAAGATCAACACCATATATTTT.

The rearrangement links TRBV6-1 to TRBJ2-3, with TRBD2 matching 13 bases. V lost 6 bases, J lost 6 bases, and 12 bases stayed unmatched. This CDR3 region has 17 residues. In germline, CDR1 is MNHNS, CDR2 SASEGT. As DNA, the CDR3 is TGTGCCAGCAGCCATACTAGCGGGAGGGCCATGAAGGATACGCAGTATTTT. Translation: CASSHTSGRAMKDTQYF.

Many counts were recorded for this clonotype. This rearrangement joins TRBV12-3 or TRBV12-4 to TRBJ2-5, with 7 bases that match TRBD1. With V trimmed by 5 bases and J by 5 bases, 11 bases remained unmatched. This CDR3 has 15 amino acids. As DNA, the CDR3 is TGTGCCAGCAGTGGCCGACAGGGAACCGGGGAGACCCAGTACTTC. Amino acids: CASSGRQGTGETQYF.

In this sample, this clonotype turned up many times. The chain is built from TRBV3-1 and TRBJ2-1, with 15 bases aligning to TRBD2. V was clipped by 4 bases and J by 5 bases; unmatched bases: 9. This CDR3 is built from 18 residues. CDR1 is LGHDT, CDR2 YNNKEL, per germline (reference sequence). CDR3 in amino acids: CASSPQPGLAGGNNEQFF. The CDR3 DNA reads TGTGCCAGCAGCCCACAGCCGGGACTAGCGGGAGGAAACAATGAGCAGTTCTTC.

As to this clonotype: Just one base apart from a much larger clone, this may be a read error. The chain recombines TRBV29-1 with TRBJ2-1; D not certain. The DNA matches TRBJ2-5 better at its end, which makes the J call doubtful. CDR3 length: 12 residues. From germline, CDR1 is SQVTM and CDR2 ANQGSEA. CDR3 sequence (DNA): TGCAGCGCCCGACGAATCGGAGAGACCCAGTACTTC. Its translation is CSARRIGETQYF.

This clonotype came up a few times. The rearrangement uses TRBV6-2 or TRBV6-3 and TRBJ2-3, with 11 bases lining up with TRBD2. V was clipped by 6 bases and J by 5 bases; unmatched bases: 4. The CDR3 runs to 14 residues. Germline loops: CDR1 MNHEY, CDR2 SVGEGT. The DNA for the CDR3 is TGTGCCAGCAGGGAAGGACTAGCGGGAGATACGCAGTATTTT. Translation gives CASREGLAGDTQYF.

This clonotype was seen ten or more times. CDR3 DNA: TGCAGTGCTGAAGGATGGCTTAGCACAGATACGCAGTATTTT. This gives the protein CSAEGWLSTDTQYF. The chain recombines TRBV20-1 with TRBJ2-3; D gene ambiguous. Germline V gene lookup returns CDR1 DFQATT and CDR2 SNEGSKA (reference sequence). The germline V and J ends were trimmed by 5 bases and 0 bases, with 12 bases remaining between them. The CDR3 sequence is 14 residues long.

Of note for this clonotype: A much larger clone differs from this one at a single base, so this may be a read error. This CDR3 fails to terminate in the conserved phenylalanine or tryptophan, so it likely reflects a read error. The chain joins TRBV28 to TRBJ2-7, with D uncertain. Germline lookup yields CDR1 MDHEN and CDR2 SYDVKM. V lost 5 bases and J lost 4, with 9 bases in between. CDR3 length: 12 residues. For the CDR3, the DNA is TGTGCCAGCAGTCCGACCAAATACGAGCAGTACATC. Amino acid sequence: CASSPTKYEQYI.

This clonotype was seen at least ten times. This chain joins TRBV2 and TRBJ2-6; a weak D match, TRBD2 (5 bases). CDR1 is SNHLY and CDR2 is FYNNEI in the germline V gene. V was shortened by 6 bases and J by 6 bases, with 12 bases between the two germline ends. The CDR3 sequence is 14 residues long. The CDR3 region has the DNA TGTGCCAGCAGCATCGGGAATAAGGCCAACGTCCTGACTTTC. It is translated as CASSIGNKANVLTF.

The rearrangement uses TRBV3-1 and TRBJ2-7; D might be TRBD1 (6 bases). This CDR3 region has 14 residues. V lost 4 bases, J lost 1 base, and 11 bases lay in between. Germline V CDR1 and CDR2: LGHDT, YNNKEL (reference sequence). CDR3 DNA sequence: TGTGCCAGCAGCCCATACAGGGAATCCTACGAGCAGTACTTC. As protein: CASSPYRESYEQYF.

V gene TRBV5-4 combines with J gene TRBJ2-2; D might be TRBD1 (7 bases). Trimming left V 7 bases short and J 6 bases short, with 16 bases between. This CDR3 spans 14 amino acids. Germline CDR1 and CDR2: SGHNT and YYREEE (reference sequence). For the CDR3, the DNA is TGTGCCAGCTCAGGGGGGAGGAAGGCCGGGGAGCTGTTTTTT. Encoded protein: CASSGGRKAGELFF.

For this clonotype: A read error is possible here, since a much larger clone lies one base away. The CDR3 carries no conserved terminal phenylalanine or tryptophan, so it likely arises from a read error. The chain uses TRBV7-2 and TRBJ2-4; 7 bases map to TRBD1. V lost 5 bases and J lost 0; bases outside the gene matches: 4. The CDR3 loop spans 15 amino acids. Germline V lookup: CDR1 SGHTA, CDR2 FQGNSA. CDR3 DNA sequence: TGTGCCAGCAGCGATAGGGGGCGAGCCAAAAACATTCAGTACCTC. Its translation: CASSDRGRAKNIQYL.

This clonotype was found many times. The chain couples TRBV7-3 to TRBJ2-5; TRBD2 might be the D (6 bases). CDR3 size: 15 residues. The V gene lost 5 bases and the J gene lost 5 bases, with 18 bases spanning the gap. The V gene's germline CDR1 is SGHTA and CDR2 FQGTGA. In DNA form, the CDR3 reads TGTGCCAGCAGCCTCCGTCGCGGGACGGGGGAGACCCAGTACTTC. Translating it yields CASSLRRGTGETQYF.